Below, one T cell receptor (beta chain) is given with its context. Individuals drawn from about two dozen US areas were about 18 to 95 years old. This sample is part of a study of blood T cell repertoires in COVID-19. The wider study: Spain, Italy and the United States supplied samples that represented acute and convalescent COVID-19.

Sequencing used immunoSEQ multiplex PCR; TCRdb keeps in-frame clones, though not all of them. The data hold under 300,000 clones, with approximately 90% observed a single time. The germline V and J ends were trimmed by 2 bases and 2 bases, with 13 bases remaining between them. The germline V gene has CDR1 MNHEY and CDR2 SVGAGI. The CDR3 totals 15 residues. This rearrangement joins TRBV6-5 to TRBJ2-7; D is possibly TRBD2 (6 bases). The receptor was isolated from a human donor in a cohort exposed to, infected with or recovered from COVID-19 (not recorded which). The donor label of this sample is uncertain. Material for sequencing was PBMCs or T cells enriched from blood (not recorded which). CDR3 protein: CASSYLQRAPYEQYF. In DNA, the CDR3 is TGTGCCAGCAGTTACCTACAGCGGGCCCCCTACGAGCAGTACTTC.